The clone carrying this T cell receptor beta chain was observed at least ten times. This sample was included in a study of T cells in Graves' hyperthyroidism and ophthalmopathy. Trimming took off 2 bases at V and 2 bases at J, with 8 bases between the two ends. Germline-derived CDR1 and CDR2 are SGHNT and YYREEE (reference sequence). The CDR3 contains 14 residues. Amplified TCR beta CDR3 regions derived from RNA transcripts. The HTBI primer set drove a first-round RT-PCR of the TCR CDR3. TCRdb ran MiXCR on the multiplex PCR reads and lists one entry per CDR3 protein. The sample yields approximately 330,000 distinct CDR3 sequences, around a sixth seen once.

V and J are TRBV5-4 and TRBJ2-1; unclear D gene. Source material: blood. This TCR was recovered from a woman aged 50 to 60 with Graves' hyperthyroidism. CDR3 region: CASSLPGPYNEQFF. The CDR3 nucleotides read TGTGCCAGCAGCTTACCAGGCCCCTACAATGAGCAGTTCTTC.